This T cell receptor (beta chain) was sequenced for a study of radiation and T cells in renal cell carcinoma. Time point: baseline pretreatment blood. Stated treatment: 15 Gy SBRT to primary tumor, nephrectomy 4 weeks later. The tumor was a clear cell renal cell carcinoma. This clone was seen ten or more times. Assay used: immunoSEQ multiplex PCR; TCRdb lists only in-frame clones, some missing. The sample shows more than 140,000 clones, approximately 87% of them seen only once. CDR1 is LGHNA and CDR2 is YNFKEQ in the germline V gene. The CDR3 loop spans 16 amino acids. With V trimmed by 2 bases and J by 0 bases, 3 bases remained unmatched.

The sample here was blood, taken from a patient whose treatment included radiotherapy and nephrectomy. The rearrangement uses TRBV4-2 and TRBJ1-4; TRBD1 aligns across 7 bases. The receptor was derived from a woman in her forties or fifties with renal cell carcinoma. The CDR3 DNA follows: TGTGCCAGCAGCCAAAACAGGGGCTCAACTAATGAAAAACTGTTTTTT. This codes for CASSQNRGSTNEKLFF.